This TCR beta chain was captured in a study of tumor-infiltrating lymphocytes in glioblastoma multiforme (dated by TCRdb to between 2016 and 2019). With regard to the full study: The study tested whether intratumoral genomic heterogeneity fosters TIL diversity by jointly investigating somatic mutations, TIL diversity and immune response activity.

TCRB libraries were built from RNA via three nested multiplex PCR rounds using a modified ARM-PCR protocol with multiple V-beta primers and a C-beta primer. Starting from 0.5 to 0.55 ug of total RNA, TCRB-specific cDNA was synthesized using ProtoScript II Reverse Transcriptase and a C-beta primer. The description of the TCRB libraries did not mention any unique molecular identifiers. In the third PCR, barcodes and adapters were added over 25 cycles with Deep VentR (exo-) polymerase, after which 250-500 bp bands were gel purified. TCRB libraries were sequenced on an Illumina HiSeq 2500 with 250 bp paired-end reads. The original pipeline was this. Trimmomatic was used to clean reads, FLASH to merge reads, MiGEC to assign V, D and J segments, and VDJtools to perform the analysis. Repertoire diversity was measured using the Shannon-Wiener diversity index, which was calculated with VDJtools. Using fastp trimming at Q25 and MiXCR clonotype assembly, TCRdb reanalyzed the public sequencing data and kept in-frame beta chains. Identical CDR3 proteins give one entry, which carries the most common genes and DNA. These V and J calls rely on TCRdb rather than the paper's analysis. Counted in this sample were about 32,000 distinct CDR3 sequences; approximately 66% of them appeared once. Clones ranked in the top ten supply approximately 35% of the sample.

Remarks on this clonotype: The clone's antigen remains unknown. Per-base qualities were not stored, and no clone one base away is much larger.

The paper's findings and limits, for the study overall: T cells were not sorted into functional subsets, which the authors noted as a future improvement. Only one glioblastoma patient was included in the TCR and somatic mutation analysis, limiting generalizability. Clone frequencies may be distorted by RNA-based TCR sequencing because unequal numbers of TCR transcripts are carried by T cells.

The junction shows trimming of 7 bases on V and 5 bases on J, plus 21 bases between the germline ends. The cysteine opens and the phenylalanine closes a CDR3 of 15 amino acids. The retained sequence is limited to the CDR3, 45 bases, with the frame set at the first base. Reading the germline V gene gives CDR1 MNHNS and CDR2 SASEGT. The AllPrep DNA/RNA mini kit was used to purify genomic DNA and total RNA simultaneously from each of the 9 to 10 tumor samples. Every RNA sample had an OD 260/280 ratio above 1.9 and an RNA integrity number above 6.5. The sequence was collected from a male donor with glioblastoma. Sequences were obtained from brain tumor tissue. Recombination joined TRBV6-1 with TRBJ2-7, with TRBD2 as a weak D call on 6 bases. The nucleotide sequence reads as follows: TGTGCCAGCACCCTTAAGAGGGACTCGGCTAACGAGCAGTACTTC. Protein translation: CASTLKRDSANEQYF.